Shown below are 8 T cell receptor beta chains from a single sample sequenced in a study of monozygotic twins with inflammatory bowel disease. From the 5' RACE reads, TCRdb lists one entry per CDR3 protein and no DNA. Its table lists under 200,000 distinct CDR3 sequences. Sequencing used blood. These receptors were taken from a human donor with ulcerative colitis or Crohn's disease, or a healthy co-twin of an affected twin (not recorded which).

The J gene is TRBJ2-1, the V gene TRBV9; the D call from TCRdb, TRBD2, cannot be confirmed without DNA. CDR1 SGDLS and CDR2 YYNGEE come from the germline V gene. This CDR3 has 16 residues. This CDR3 reads CASSVYPSATGRGQFF.

V is TRBV6-2 or TRBV6-3 and J is TRBJ2-2. Germline V gene data show CDR1 as MNHEY and CDR2 as SVGEGT. This CDR3 is 11 amino acids long. CDR3 region: CASSLLGELFF.

This rearrangement joins TRBV4-2 to TRBJ2-3; TCRdb returns TRBD2, unconfirmable since there is no DNA. Germline loops: CDR1 LGHNA, CDR2 YNFKEQ. The CDR3 length is 13 residues. CDR3 amino acids: CASSRESTDTQYF.

The V and J genes are TRBV5-1 and TRBJ2-1; TCRdb's D call of TRBD2 is untestable without DNA. This CDR3 is 16 amino acids long. The germline V gene has CDR1 SGHRS and CDR2 YFSETQ. This CDR3 is CASSFTPGTSGNEQFF.

The chain joins TRBV3-1 to TRBJ1-3. The CDR3 length is 11 residues. CDR1 LGHDT and CDR2 YNNKEL come from the germline V gene (reference sequence). CDR3 amino acids: CASSQVNTIYF.

This chain connects TRBV28 to TRBJ2-1; TCRdb selects TRBD2, and the lack of DNA leaves this call unchecked. CDR1 is MDHEN and CDR2 is SYDVKM in the germline V gene. The CDR3 spans 16 residues. CDR3 sequence: CASSPRSGRPYNEQFF.

The CDR3 loop is CASSRAGQGAHEQYF. The chain uses TRBV25-1 and TRBJ2-7; the D call from TCRdb, TRBD1, cannot be confirmed without DNA. In germline, CDR1 is MGHDK, CDR2 SYGVNS. This CDR3 region has 15 residues.

The genes are TRBV5-1 and TRBJ2-3; TCRdb selects TRBD2, and the lack of DNA leaves this call unchecked. This CDR3 has 19 residues. Germline V gene data show CDR1 as SGHRS and CDR2 as YFSETQ. CDR3 sequence reads: CASSLEAGLGRGNTDTQYF. The complete variable domain, with remaining parts taken from reference TRBV5-1 and TRBJ2-3, reads KAGVTQTPRYLIKTRGQQVTLSCSPISGHRSVSWYQQTPGQGLQFLFEYFSETQRNKGNFPGRFSGRQFSNSRSEMNVSTLELGDSALYLCASSLEAGLGRGNTDTQYFGPGTRLTVL.